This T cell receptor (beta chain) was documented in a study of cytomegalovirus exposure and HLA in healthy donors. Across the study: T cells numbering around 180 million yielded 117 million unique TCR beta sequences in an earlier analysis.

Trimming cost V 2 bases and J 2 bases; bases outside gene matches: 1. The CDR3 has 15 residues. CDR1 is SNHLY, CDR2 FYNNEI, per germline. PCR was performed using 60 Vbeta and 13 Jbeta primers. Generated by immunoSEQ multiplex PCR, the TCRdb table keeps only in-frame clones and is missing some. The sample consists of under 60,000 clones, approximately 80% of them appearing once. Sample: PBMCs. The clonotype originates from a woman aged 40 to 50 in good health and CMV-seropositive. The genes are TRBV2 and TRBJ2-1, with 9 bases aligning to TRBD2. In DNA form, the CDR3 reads TGTGCCAGCAGTGAAAGACTAGCGGCCTACAATGAGCAGTTCTTC. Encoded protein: CASSERLAAYNEQFF.